The rows below give T cell receptor beta chains drawn from one sample of a study of blood T cell repertoires in COVID-19. Some clones are missing from TCRdb's copy, which holds only in-frame ones; the method was immunoSEQ multiplex PCR. The sample lists about 250,000 clones, roughly 89% occurring once. The sequencing sample was made of PBMCs or T cells enriched from blood (not recorded which). Receptors originate from a woman aged 30 to 39 with acute COVID-19. CDR3s include the opening cysteine and the closing phenylalanine or tryptophan. D genes are given only for firm matches. Clone sizes are given selectively: once, few, many, or a class where the clone is expanded.

v_call: TRBV18
j_call: TRBJ1-6
clone_size: .
d_call: TRBD1
cdr3_aa: CASSPRDSENSPLHF
cdr3_nt: TGTGCCAGCTCACCCCGGGACAGCGAAAATTCACCCCTCCACTTT

v_call: TRBV7-9
j_call: TRBJ2-7
clone_size: .
d_call: TRBD1
cdr3_aa: CASSWTGGYEQYF
cdr3_nt: TGTGCCAGCAGCTGGACAGGGGGGTACGAGCAGTACTTC

v_call: TRBV19
j_call: TRBJ2-1
clone_size: .
d_call: TRBD1
cdr3_aa: CASSIETGGLYNEQFF
cdr3_nt: TGTGCCAGTAGTATCGAGACAGGGGGACTTTACAATGAGCAGTTCTTC

v_call: TRBV5-1
j_call: TRBJ2-2
clone_size: many
d_call: .
cdr3_aa: CASSLTQGLRTGELFF
cdr3_nt: TGCGCCAGCAGCTTGACTCAGGGTCTTCGGACCGGGGAGCTGTTTTTT

v_call: TRBV19
j_call: TRBJ2-3
clone_size: .
d_call: TRBD2
cdr3_aa: CASSPRGGTDTQYF
cdr3_nt: TGTGCCAGTAGCCCCCGGGGGGGCACAGATACGCAGTATTTT

v_call: TRBV19
j_call: TRBJ1-1
clone_size: .
d_call: .
cdr3_aa: CASSMGYTEAFF
cdr3_nt: TGTGCCAGTAGTATGGGCTACACTGAAGCTTTCTTT

v_call: TRBV27
j_call: TRBJ2-5
clone_size: .
d_call: .
cdr3_aa: CASRGLGAPETQYF
cdr3_nt: TGTGCCAGCAGAGGCCTGGGGGCCCCAGAGACCCAGTACTTC

v_call: TRBV28
j_call: TRBJ1-6
clone_size: .
d_call: .
cdr3_aa: CASTRDSFNSPLHF
cdr3_nt: TGTGCCAGCACCCGCGACTCGTTTAATTCACCCCTCCACTTT

v_call: TRBV27
j_call: TRBJ1-2
clone_size: .
d_call: TRBD1
cdr3_aa: CASGTGEAGYTF
cdr3_nt: TGTGCCAGCGGGACAGGGGAGGCTGGCTACACCTTC

v_call: TRBV6-5
j_call: TRBJ2-3
clone_size: .
d_call: .
cdr3_aa: CASSYFGTDTQYF
cdr3_nt: TGTGCCAGCAGTTACTTCGGGACAGATACGCAGTATTTT

v_call: TRBV28
j_call: TRBJ2-7
clone_size: .
d_call: .
cdr3_aa: CASSLDREVTYEQYF
cdr3_nt: TGTGCCAGCAGTCTAGACAGGGAGGTCACCTACGAGCAGTACTTC

v_call: TRBV25-1
j_call: TRBJ2-3
clone_size: .
d_call: TRBD2
cdr3_aa: CASSPLAGGRATQYF
cdr3_nt: TGTGCCAGCAGTCCATTAGCGGGGGGGCGGGCTACGCAGTATTTT

v_call: TRBV2
j_call: TRBJ1-1
clone_size: .
d_call: .
cdr3_aa: CASSEDRDPTEAFF
cdr3_nt: TGTGCCAGCAGTGAAGACAGGGACCCCACTGAAGCTTTCTTT

v_call: TRBV19
j_call: TRBJ1-1
clone_size: .
d_call: .
cdr3_aa: CASSITGNTEAFF
cdr3_nt: TGTGCCAGTAGTATAACTGGTAACACTGAAGCTTTCTTT

v_call: TRBV2
j_call: TRBJ2-3
clone_size: .
d_call: .
cdr3_aa: CARGLGTDTQYF
cdr3_nt: TGTGCCAGGGGGCTCGGCACAGATACGCAGTATTTT

v_call: TRBV9
j_call: TRBJ2-7
clone_size: .
d_call: .
cdr3_aa: CASTPSEQYF
cdr3_nt: TGTGCCAGCACCCCTTCCGAGCAGTACTTC

v_call: TRBV5-1
j_call: TRBJ2-2
clone_size: .
d_call: .
cdr3_aa: CASSLGSRGLNTGELFF
cdr3_nt: TGCGCCAGCAGCTTGGGATCCAGGGGCTTAAACACCGGGGAGCTGTTTTTT